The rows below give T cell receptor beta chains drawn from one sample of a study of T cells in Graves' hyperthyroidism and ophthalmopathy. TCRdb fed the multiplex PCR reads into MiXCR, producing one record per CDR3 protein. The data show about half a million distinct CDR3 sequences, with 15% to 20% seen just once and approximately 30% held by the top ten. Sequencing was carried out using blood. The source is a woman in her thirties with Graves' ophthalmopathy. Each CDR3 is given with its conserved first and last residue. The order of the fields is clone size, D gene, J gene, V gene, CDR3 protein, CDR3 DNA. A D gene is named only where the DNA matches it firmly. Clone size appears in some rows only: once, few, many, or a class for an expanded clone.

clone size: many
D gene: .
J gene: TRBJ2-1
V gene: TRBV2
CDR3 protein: CASSERRDEQFF
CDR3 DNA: TGTGCCAGCAGTGAAAGACGGGATGAGCAGTTCTTC

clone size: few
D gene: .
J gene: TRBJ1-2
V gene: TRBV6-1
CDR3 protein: CASSEWDADSYGYTF
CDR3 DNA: TGTGCCAGCAGTGAATGGGACGCGGACAGCTATGGCTACACCTTC

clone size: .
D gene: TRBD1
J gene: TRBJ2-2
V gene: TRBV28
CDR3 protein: CASSADRETGELFF
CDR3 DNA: TGTGCCAGCAGTGCCGACAGGGAGACCGGGGAGCTGTTTTTT

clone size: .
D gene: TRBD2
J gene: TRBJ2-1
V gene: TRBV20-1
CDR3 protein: CSATPGGYYNEQFF
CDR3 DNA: TGCAGTGCTACACCGGGAGGCTACTACAATGAGCAGTTCTTC

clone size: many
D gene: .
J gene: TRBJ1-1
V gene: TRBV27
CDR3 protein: CASRYHGRMNTEAFF
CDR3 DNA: TGTGCCAGCAGATACCATGGGAGAATGAACACTGAAGCTTTCTTT

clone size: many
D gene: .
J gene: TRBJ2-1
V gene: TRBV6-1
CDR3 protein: CASSSAGGPSLNEQFF
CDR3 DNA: TGTGCCAGCAGTTCCGCCGGGGGACCATCGCTCAATGAGCAGTTCTTC

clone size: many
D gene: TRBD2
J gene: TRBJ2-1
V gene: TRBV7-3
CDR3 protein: CASSSGLAVYNEQFF
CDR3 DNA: TGTGCCAGCAGCAGTGGACTAGCGGTCTACAATGAGCAGTTCTTC

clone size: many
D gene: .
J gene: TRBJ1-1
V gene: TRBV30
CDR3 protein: CAWSVGDATEAFF
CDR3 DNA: TGTGCCTGGAGTGTAGGGGACGCCACTGAAGCTTTCTTT

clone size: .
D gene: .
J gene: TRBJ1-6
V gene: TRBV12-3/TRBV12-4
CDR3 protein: CASSLEGPSPLHF
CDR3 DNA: TGTGCCAGCAGTTTAGAGGGGCCCTCACCCCTCCACTTT

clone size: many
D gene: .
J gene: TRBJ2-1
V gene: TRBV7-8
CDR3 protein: CASSPIRLRDNEQFF
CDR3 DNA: TGTGCCAGCAGCCCAATCCGGCTTCGGGACAATGAGCAGTTCTTC

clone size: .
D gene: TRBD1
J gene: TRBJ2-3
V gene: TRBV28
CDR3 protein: CASTTGGVDTQYF
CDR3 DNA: TGTGCCAGCACGACAGGGGGCGTGGATACGCAGTATTTT

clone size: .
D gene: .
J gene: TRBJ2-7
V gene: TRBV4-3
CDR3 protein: CASSQDNNFPYEQYF
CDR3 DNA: TGCGCCAGCAGCCAAGATAATAACTTCCCCTACGAGCAGTACTTC

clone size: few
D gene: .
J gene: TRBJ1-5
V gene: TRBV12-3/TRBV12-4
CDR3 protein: CASSLSGPQHF
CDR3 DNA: TGTGCCAGCAGTTTATCGGGGCCCCAGCATTTT

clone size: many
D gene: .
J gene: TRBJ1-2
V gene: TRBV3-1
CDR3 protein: CASSQDRGQSYGYTF
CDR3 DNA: TGTGCCAGCAGCCAAGATAGAGGACAGTCCTATGGCTACACCTTC

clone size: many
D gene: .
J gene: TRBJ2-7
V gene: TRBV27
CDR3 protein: CASSLGRGGHEQYF
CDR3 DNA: TGTGCCAGCAGTTTGGGCAGGGGAGGCCACGAGCAGTACTTC

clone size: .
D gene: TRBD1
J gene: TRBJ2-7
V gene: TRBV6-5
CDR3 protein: CASSYDRGPHEQYF
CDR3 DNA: TGTGCCAGCAGTTACGACAGGGGTCCCCACGAGCAGTACTTC

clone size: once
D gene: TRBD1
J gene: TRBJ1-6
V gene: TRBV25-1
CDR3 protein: CASRQGWDSPLHF
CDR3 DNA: TGTGCCAGCAGACAGGGGTGGGATTCACCCCTCCACTTT

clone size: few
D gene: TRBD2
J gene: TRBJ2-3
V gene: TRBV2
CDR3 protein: CASSANLAGAAADTQYF
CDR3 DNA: TGTGCCAGCAGTGCAAACCTAGCGGGTGCAGCGGCAGATACGCAGTATTTT

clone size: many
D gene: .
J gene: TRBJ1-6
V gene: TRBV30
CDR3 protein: CALAGGVHSPLHF
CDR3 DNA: TGTGCCCTCGCCGGGGGTGTTCATTCACCCCTCCACTTT

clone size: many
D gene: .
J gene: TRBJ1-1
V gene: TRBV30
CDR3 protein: CAWSTGLAEAFF
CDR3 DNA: TGTGCCTGGAGTACAGGGCTGGCTGAAGCTTTCTTT

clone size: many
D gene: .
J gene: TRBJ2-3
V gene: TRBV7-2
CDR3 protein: CASSLYTDTQYF
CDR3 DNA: TGTGCCAGCAGCTTATACACAGATACGCAGTATTTT

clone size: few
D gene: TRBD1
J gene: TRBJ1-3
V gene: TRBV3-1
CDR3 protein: CASSQGTGGTSGNTIYF
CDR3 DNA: TGTGCCAGCAGCCAGGGGACAGGGGGGACCTCTGGAAACACCATATATTTT

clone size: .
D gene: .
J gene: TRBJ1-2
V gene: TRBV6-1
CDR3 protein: CASSPTGHGYTF
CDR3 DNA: TGTGCCAGCAGTCCTACAGGTCATGGCTACACCTTC

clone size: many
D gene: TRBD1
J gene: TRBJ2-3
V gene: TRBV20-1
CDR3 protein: CSARRDRGWDTQYF
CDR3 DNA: TGCAGTGCTAGACGGGACAGGGGGTGGGATACGCAGTATTTT

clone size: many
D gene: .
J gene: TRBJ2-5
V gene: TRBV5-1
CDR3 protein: CASSLTGVVETQYF
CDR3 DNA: TGCGCCAGCAGCTTGACGGGAGTGGTAGAGACCCAGTACTTC

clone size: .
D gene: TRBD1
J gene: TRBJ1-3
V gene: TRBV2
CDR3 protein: CASRSGTGGNTIYF
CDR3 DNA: TGTGCCAGCAGGTCAGGGACAGGAGGAAACACCATATATTTT

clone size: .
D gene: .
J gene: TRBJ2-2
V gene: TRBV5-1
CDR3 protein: CASSLNPVGVGGELFF
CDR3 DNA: TGCGCCAGCAGCTTGAATCCGGTGGGAGTAGGCGGGGAGCTGTTTTTT

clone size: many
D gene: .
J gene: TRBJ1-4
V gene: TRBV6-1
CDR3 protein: CASTTRGEKLFF
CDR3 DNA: TGTGCCAGCACCACCCGAGGGGAAAAACTGTTTTTT

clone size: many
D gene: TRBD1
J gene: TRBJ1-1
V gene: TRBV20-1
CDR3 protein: CSASSRQGQGGTEAFF
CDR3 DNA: TGCAGTGCTAGTTCTCGACAGGGACAAGGGGGCACTGAAGCTTTCTTT

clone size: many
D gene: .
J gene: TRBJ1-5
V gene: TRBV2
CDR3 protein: CASSEGGDQPQHF
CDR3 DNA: TGTGCCAGCAGTGAAGGGGGCGATCAGCCCCAGCATTTT

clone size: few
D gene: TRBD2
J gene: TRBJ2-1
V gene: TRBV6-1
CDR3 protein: CASSEAPSSGGQFF
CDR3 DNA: TGTGCCAGCAGTGAAGCCCCTTCGAGCGGGGGGCAGTTCTTC

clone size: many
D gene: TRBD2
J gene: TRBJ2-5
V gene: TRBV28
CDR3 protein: CASSSGTSGRGGQETQYF
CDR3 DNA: TGTGCCAGCAGTTCCGGGACTAGCGGGAGAGGCGGGCAAGAGACCCAGTACTTC

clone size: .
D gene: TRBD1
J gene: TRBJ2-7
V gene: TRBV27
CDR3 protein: CAGHRTGAAHEQYF
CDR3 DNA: TGTGCCGGCCACAGGACAGGGGCGGCCCACGAGCAGTACTTC

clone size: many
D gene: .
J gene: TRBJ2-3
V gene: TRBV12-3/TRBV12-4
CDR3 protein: CASSPSLSADTQYF
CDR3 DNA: TGTGCCAGCAGCCCTAGCTTGAGCGCAGATACGCAGTATTTT

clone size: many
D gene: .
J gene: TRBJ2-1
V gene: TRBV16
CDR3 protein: CASSQSVNEQFF
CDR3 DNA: TGTGCCAGCAGCCAGTCTGTCAATGAGCAGTTCTTC

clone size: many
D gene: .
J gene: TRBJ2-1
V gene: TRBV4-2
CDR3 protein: CASSQELRANNEQFF
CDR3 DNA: TGTGCCAGCAGCCAGGAACTGCGGGCCAACAATGAGCAGTTCTTC

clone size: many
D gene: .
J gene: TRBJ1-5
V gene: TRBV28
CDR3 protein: CASSRGGHNQPQHF
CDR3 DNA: TGTGCCAGCAGTAGGGGAGGGCACAATCAGCCCCAGCATTTT

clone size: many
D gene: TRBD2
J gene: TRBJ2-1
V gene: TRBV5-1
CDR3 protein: CASSLHPGRTPYNEQFF
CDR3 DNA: TGCGCCAGCAGCTTGCATCCCGGGAGGACCCCCTACAATGAGCAGTTCTTC

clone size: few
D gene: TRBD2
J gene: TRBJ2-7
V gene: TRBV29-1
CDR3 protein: CSVKETSGITSFEQYF
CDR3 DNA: TGCAGCGTTAAGGAGACTAGCGGGATTACGTCTTTCGAGCAGTACTTC

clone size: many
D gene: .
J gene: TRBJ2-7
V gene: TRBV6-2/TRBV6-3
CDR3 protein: CASSYITGRRNSYEQYF
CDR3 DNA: TGTGCCAGCAGTTACATAACGGGCAGGCGGAACTCCTACGAGCAGTACTTC

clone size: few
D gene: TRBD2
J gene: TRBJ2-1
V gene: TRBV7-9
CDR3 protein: CASRDHKTSGRMDEQFF
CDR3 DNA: TGTGCCAGCAGAGACCACAAAACTAGCGGGAGAATGGATGAGCAGTTCTTC

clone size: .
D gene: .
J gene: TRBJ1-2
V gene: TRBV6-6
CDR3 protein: CASSYYGQNYGYTF
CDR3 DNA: TGTGCCAGCAGTTACTACGGACAGAACTATGGCTACACCTTC

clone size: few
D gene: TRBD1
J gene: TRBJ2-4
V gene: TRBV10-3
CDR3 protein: CAISEVGQGDKNIQYF
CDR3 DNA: TGTGCCATCAGTGAGGTGGGACAGGGGGACAAAAACATTCAGTACTTC

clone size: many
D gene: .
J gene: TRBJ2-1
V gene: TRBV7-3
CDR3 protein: CASSLLGAGSYNEQFF
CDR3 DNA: TGTGCCAGCAGCTTACTGGGGGCCGGGAGTTACAATGAGCAGTTCTTC

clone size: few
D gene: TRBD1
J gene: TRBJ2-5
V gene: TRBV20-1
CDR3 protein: CSATTPQGGVETQYF
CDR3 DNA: TGCAGTGCCACAACGCCCCAAGGGGGCGTTGAGACCCAGTACTTC

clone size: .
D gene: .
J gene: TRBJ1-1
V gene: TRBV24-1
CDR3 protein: CATSDSAGRVTEAFF
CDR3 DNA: TGTGCCACCAGTGATTCGGCAGGTAGGGTCACTGAAGCTTTCTTT

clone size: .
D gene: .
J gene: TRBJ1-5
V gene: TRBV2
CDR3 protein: CASSLGRGASQPQHF
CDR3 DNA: TGTGCCAGCAGCCTGGGGCGGGGGGCAAGTCAGCCCCAGCATTTT

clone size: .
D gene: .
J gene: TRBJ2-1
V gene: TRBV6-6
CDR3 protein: CASSYSEGYNEQFF
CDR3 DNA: TGTGCCAGCAGTTACTCGGAGGGATACAATGAGCAGTTCTTC

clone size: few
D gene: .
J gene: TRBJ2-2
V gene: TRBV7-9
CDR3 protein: CASSLKSGPTGELFF
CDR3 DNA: TGTGCCAGCAGCTTAAAGAGCGGGCCAACCGGGGAGCTGTTTTTT